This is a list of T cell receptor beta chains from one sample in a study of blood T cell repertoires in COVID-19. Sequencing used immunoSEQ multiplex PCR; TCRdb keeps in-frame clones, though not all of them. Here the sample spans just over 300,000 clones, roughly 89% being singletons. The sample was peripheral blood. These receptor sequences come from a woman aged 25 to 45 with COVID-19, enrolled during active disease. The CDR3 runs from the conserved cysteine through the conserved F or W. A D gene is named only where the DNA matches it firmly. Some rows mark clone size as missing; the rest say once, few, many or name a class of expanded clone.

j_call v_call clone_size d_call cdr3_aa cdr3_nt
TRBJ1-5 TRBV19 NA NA CASSGTGGVKNQPQHF TGTGCCAGTTCCGGGACGGGGGGGGTTAAGAATCAGCCCCAGCATTTT
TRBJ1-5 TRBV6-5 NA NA CASTAGRSSNQPQHF TGTGCCAGTACGGCGGGACGGAGTAGCAATCAGCCCCAGCATTTT
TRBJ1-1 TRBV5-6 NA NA CASSTRTVDSPEEAFF TGTGCCAGCAGCACACGTACGGTGGACTCTCCCGAGGAAGCTTTCTTT
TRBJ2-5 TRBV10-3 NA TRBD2 CAISELAGEAETQYF TGTGCCATCAGTGAGCTAGCGGGGGAAGCTGAGACCCAGTACTTC
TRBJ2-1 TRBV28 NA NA CASIQRTGLYNEQFF TGTGCCAGCATTCAGCGGACTGGTCTATACAATGAGCAGTTCTTC
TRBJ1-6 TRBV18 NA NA CASSPRGQPNSPLHF TGTGCCAGCTCACCACGGGGACAACCTAATTCACCCCTCCACTTT
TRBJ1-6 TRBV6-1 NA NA CASSDISSYNSPLHF TGTGCCAGCAGTGACATCAGCTCCTATAATTCACCCCTCCACTTT
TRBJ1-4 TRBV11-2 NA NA CASSLGTGWTNEKLFF TGTGCCAGCAGCTTAGGTACAGGGTGGACTAATGAAAAACTGTTTTTT
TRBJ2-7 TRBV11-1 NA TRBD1 CASSRDRPQLEQYF TGTGCCAGCAGCCGGGACAGGCCCCAACTGGAGCAGTACTTC
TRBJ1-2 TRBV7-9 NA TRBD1 CASSSGQYPFFYGYTF TGTGCCAGCAGCTCGGGACAGTACCCTTTTTTCTATGGCTACACCTTC
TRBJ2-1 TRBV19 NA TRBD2 CASIDLSGGGEQFF TGTGCCAGCATAGACCTCAGCGGGGGGGGTGAGCAGTTCTTC
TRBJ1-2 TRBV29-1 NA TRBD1 CSVEVILGTADGYTF TGCAGCGTTGAAGTGATACTCGGGACAGCGGATGGCTACACCTTC
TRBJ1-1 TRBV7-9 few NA CASRPLTGAEYEAFF TGTGCCAGCAGACCCCTGACAGGCGCAGAGTATGAAGCTTTCTTT
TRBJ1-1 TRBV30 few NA CAWSPGLNTEAFF TGTGCCTGGAGTCCGGGGTTGAACACTGAAGCTTTCTTT
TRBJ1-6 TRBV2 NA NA CASRKSRRDYNSPLHF TGTGCCAGCAGGAAAAGCCGCCGGGACTATAATTCACCCCTCCACTTT
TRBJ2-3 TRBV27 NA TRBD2 CASRPAGLGTDTQYF TGTGCCAGCAGGCCAGCGGGGCTGGGTACAGATACGCAGTATTTT
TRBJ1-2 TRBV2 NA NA CASSVDTNYGYTF TGTGCCAGCAGTGTTGACACCAACTATGGCTACACCTTC
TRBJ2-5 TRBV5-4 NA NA CASRDSRGSQETQYF TGTGCCAGCCGAGATTCGCGGGGCTCTCAAGAGACCCAGTACTTC
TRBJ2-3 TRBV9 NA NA CASSVRGTDTQYF TGTGCCAGCAGCGTAAGAGGGACAGATACGCAGTATTTT
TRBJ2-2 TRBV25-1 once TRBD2 CASSDTSSGYTGELFF TGTGCCAGCAGTGATACCTCTAGCGGGTACACCGGGGAGCTGTTTTTT